These 10 T cell receptor beta chains share one sample of origin, sequenced in a study of blood T cell repertoires in COVID-19. Repertoires were generated with immunoSEQ multiplex PCR, while TCRdb's copy carries only in-frame clones and drops some. The sample contains 57,000 or so clones, roughly 80% of which appear only once. The sequenced sample consisted of peripheral blood. The receptor source for this set is a man in his fifties or sixties with acute or convalescent COVID-19.

This clone was seen only once. This chain joins TRBV2 and TRBJ1-2; 10 bases align to TRBD1. CDR3 length: 12 residues. J gave up 8 bases and V 6 bases, and 3 bases lay outside the gene matches. Germline assignment: CDR1 SNHLY and CDR2 FYNNEI. The CDR3 DNA reads TGTGCCAGCAGATGGACAGGGGGGGGCTACACCTTC. This encodes CASRWTGGGYTF. Combining the CDR3 with reference TRBV2 and TRBJ1-2 gives the whole variable domain EPEVTQTPSHQVTQMGQEVILRCVPISNHLYFYWYRQILGQKVEFLVSFYNNEISEKSEIFDDQFSVERPDGSNFTLKIRSTKLEDSAMYFCASRWTGGGYTFGSGTRLTVV.

The chain is built from TRBV4-2 and TRBJ1-2, with 7 nucleotides matching TRBD1. Germline V gene data show CDR1 as LGHNA and CDR2 as YNFKEQ. The CDR3 runs 14 residues. V lost 1 base to trimming and J lost 7 bases; unmatched junction nucleotides: 6. The CDR3 DNA is TGTGCCAGCAGCCAAGGGACAGGAGGATCTGGCTACACCTTC. Encoded protein: CASSQGTGGSGYTF.

The chain recombines TRBV5-1 with TRBJ1-6; 8 nucleotides agree with TRBD1. Germline CDR1 SGHRS, CDR2 YFSETQ. V dropped 1 base and J dropped 9; count of bases not matched to a gene: 12. This CDR3 has 17 residues. The CDR3 coding sequence is TGCGCCAGCAGCTTGTACCCACAGGGGGTGGGGGCTTCACCCCTCCACTTT. This translates into CASSLYPQGVGASPLHF.

The genes are TRBV24-1 and TRBJ2-3; 8 bases are shared with TRBD2. Unmatched junction bases numbered 5, after V lost 10 bases and J lost 0 bases. The CDR3 has 14 residues. Germline assignment: CDR1 KGHDR and CDR2 SFDVKD. The CDR3 protein is CATTSGGSTDTQYF. CDR3 nucleotide sequence: TGTGCCACTACTTCGGGGGGGAGCACAGATACGCAGTATTTT.

The genes are TRBV20-1 and TRBJ2-2; D is ambiguous. The CDR3 extends over 16 amino acids. Trimming shortened V by 3 bases and J by 1 base, and 15 bases separated the two germline ends. CDR1 DFQATT and CDR2 SNEGSKA come from the germline V gene (reference sequence). The CDR3 spells CSASKVSGRNTGELFF. CDR3 nucleotides: TGCAGTGCTAGTAAGGTTTCGGGTAGGAACACCGGGGAGCTGTTTTTT.

The chain carries TRBV18 and TRBJ1-6; tentative D call: TRBD1 (5 bases). The germline V and J ends were trimmed by 6 bases and 6 bases, with 15 bases remaining between them. From germline, CDR1 is KGHSH and CDR2 LQKENI. The CDR3 is 15 amino acids. CDR3 DNA: TGTGCCAGCTCCCAGATACAGGAGACTAATTCACCCCTCCACTTT. Its translation: CASSQIQETNSPLHF. Drawing the rest from reference TRBV18 and TRBJ1-6, the complete variable domain is NAGVMQNPRHLVRRRGQEARLRCSPMKGHSHVYWYRQLPEEGLKFMVYLQKENIIDESGMPKERFSAEFPKEGPSILRIQQVVRGDSAAYFCASSQIQETNSPLHFGNGTRLTVT.

This clone has a handful of counts. This chain joins TRBV9 and TRBJ1-3, with a possible D match to TRBD1 (5 bases). CDR1 is SGDLS and CDR2 is YYNGEE in the germline V gene. CDR3 size: 17 residues. Trimming took off 0 bases at V and 0 bases at J, with 13 bases between the two ends. The CDR3 DNA reads TGTGCCAGCAGCGTAGGGGGCAGGGCGAGCTCTGGAAACACCATATATTTT. Amino acid sequence: CASSVGGRASSGNTIYF. The full variable domain, completed using reference TRBV9 and TRBJ1-3, is DSGVTQTPKHLITATGQRVTLRCSPRSGDLSVYWYQQSLDQGLQFLIQYYNGEERAKGNILERFSAQQFPDLHSELNLSSLELGDSALYFCASSVGGRASSGNTIYFGEGSWLTVV.

The rearrangement joins TRBV29-1 to TRBJ1-1; D unclear. CDR3 length: 12 amino acids. Trimming took 4 bases from V and 1 from J, leaving 7 bases between them. Germline values: CDR1 SQVTM, CDR2 ANQGSEA. The CDR3 spells CSVGSGNTEAFF. As DNA, the CDR3 is TGCAGCGTTGGGTCGGGGAACACTGAAGCTTTCTTT.

The chain has TRBV5-6 and TRBJ1-6; no definite D call. This CDR3 is 16 amino acids long. Trimming pared 4 bases from V and 4 bases from J, leaving 15 bases between. CDR1 is SGHDT and CDR2 is YYEEEE in the germline V gene. CDR3 nucleotides: TGTGCCAGCAGCCTGGACGCAGGATCATATAATTCACCCCTCCACTTT. The encoded protein is CASSLDAGSYNSPLHF.

The J gene is TRBJ2-1, the V gene TRBV5-5; TRBD2 aligns across 9 bases. CDR3 length: 17 residues. Germline assignment: CDR1 SGHKS and CDR2 YYEKEE (reference sequence). Losses at the gene ends were 1 base for V and 5 bases for J; bases not matched to a gene: 10. This CDR3 reads CASSLNLAGYFDNEQFF. CDR3 coding DNA: TGTGCCAGCAGCTTGAACCTAGCGGGGTATTTCGACAATGAGCAGTTCTTC.